A selection of T cell receptor beta chains follows, all from one sample in a study of T cell repertoires in cytomegalovirus infection. What these receptors recognize is not known. TCRdb independently ran MiXCR on the reads; one entry per CDR3 protein. The sample yields hundreds of thousands of distinct CDR3 sequences, around a third seen once. The sample consisted of cultured PBMCs, taken from culture after CMV antigen stimulation. All receptors derive from a human donor in good health (CMV status not recorded). Some clones in this sample may be carry-over from other donors' samples. Each CDR3 is given with its conserved first and last residue. Each record gives: D gene, V gene, J gene, clone size, CDR3 DNA, CDR3 protein. A D gene is named only where the DNA matches it firmly. Size is stated for part of the rows, as once, few or many counts, or as a class when the clone is expanded.

D: -
V: TRBV6-2/TRBV6-3
J: TRBJ2-7
size: -
DNA: TGTGCCAGCAGTACCCCGGGACTCGCCCTGTACGAGCAGTACTTC
CDR3: CASSTPGLALYEQYF

D: -
V: TRBV7-9
J: TRBJ2-3
size: few
DNA: TGTGCCAGCGGTGCTAGCGCCACAGATACGCAGTATTTT
CDR3: CASGASATDTQYF

D: -
V: TRBV5-1
J: TRBJ2-4
size: -
DNA: TGCGCCAGCAGCTTGGCCGGGGATGCTGCAAACATTCAGTACTTC
CDR3: CASSLAGDAANIQYF

D: TRBD2
V: TRBV6-1
J: TRBJ2-7
size: few
DNA: TGTGCCAGCAGACCGGCGGGAGGGACCTACGAGCAGTACTTC
CDR3: CASRPAGGTYEQYF

D: -
V: TRBV7-2
J: TRBJ1-5
size: few
DNA: TGTGCCAGCAGCCTCGACCCGAGTGGCAATCAGCCCCAGCATTTT
CDR3: CASSLDPSGNQPQHF

D: -
V: TRBV20-1
J: TRBJ2-3
size: -
DNA: TGCAGTGCCCAGACTGGCACGACCGTGGGCACAGATACGCAGTATTTT
CDR3: CSAQTGTTVGTDTQYF

D: -
V: TRBV25-1
J: TRBJ2-5
size: -
DNA: TGTGCCAGCAGTGAATTTTGGACCGAGGAGACCCAGTACTTC
CDR3: CASSEFWTEETQYF

D: TRBD2
V: TRBV4-1
J: TRBJ2-3
size: -
DNA: TGCGCCAGCAGCCCGACGCCACTAGCGGGGGGGCGGGATACGCAGTATTTT
CDR3: CASSPTPLAGGRDTQYF

D: TRBD1
V: TRBV5-6
J: TRBJ1-5
size: -
DNA: TGTGCCAGCAGCGGATACGACAGGGAGAATCAGCCCCAGCATTTT
CDR3: CASSGYDRENQPQHF

D: -
V: TRBV18
J: TRBJ2-4
size: -
DNA: TGTGCCAGCTCACCAGCTCAGGGGGGAAACATTCAGTACTTC
CDR3: CASSPAQGGNIQYF

D: -
V: TRBV15
J: TRBJ1-3
size: -
DNA: TGTGCCACCAGCAGAGCCCCCGGGGGCGCCGGGTACACCATATATTTT
CDR3: CATSRAPGGAGYTIYF

D: TRBD1
V: TRBV12-3/TRBV12-4
J: TRBJ2-7
size: few
DNA: TGTGCCAGCAGCCAAGACAGGGCTTTCCACGAGCAGTACTTC
CDR3: CASSQDRAFHEQYF

D: TRBD2
V: TRBV6-5
J: TRBJ2-7
size: -
DNA: TGTGCCAGCAGTTACTCGATCCTAGCGGCCACCTACGAGCAGTACTTC
CDR3: CASSYSILAATYEQYF

D: TRBD2
V: TRBV11-2
J: TRBJ2-3
size: -
DNA: TGTGCCAGCAGCTTAAGCGGGAGGGCCAAAGATACGCAGTATTTT
CDR3: CASSLSGRAKDTQYF

D: -
V: TRBV19
J: TRBJ1-5
size: -
DNA: TGTGCCAGTAGTAACCAGGGGAGTCAGCCCCAGCATTTT
CDR3: CASSNQGSQPQHF

D: -
V: TRBV7-9
J: TRBJ1-1
size: few
DNA: TGTGCCAGCAGCCCGCCCTTGGGGACTGAAGCTTTCTTT
CDR3: CASSPPLGTEAFF

D: -
V: TRBV12-3/TRBV12-4
J: TRBJ1-4
size: few
DNA: TGTGCCAGCAGTTTCCTGGCGAATGAAAAACTGTTTTTT
CDR3: CASSFLANEKLFF

D: -
V: TRBV7-2
J: TRBJ2-1
size: many
DNA: TGTGCCAGCAGCCCATCCTACAATGAGCAGTTCTTC
CDR3: CASSPSYNEQFF

D: -
V: TRBV5-1
J: TRBJ2-5
size: -
DNA: TGCGCCAGCAGCTTCCGGGGGGACATTCAAGAGACCCAGTACTTC
CDR3: CASSFRGDIQETQYF

D: -
V: TRBV7-9
J: TRBJ1-4
size: few
DNA: TGTGCCAGCAGCCAGCATGATGGGGGCACGAGGGAAAAACTGTTTTTT
CDR3: CASSQHDGGTREKLFF

D: -
V: TRBV6-1
J: TRBJ1-6
size: -
DNA: TGTGCCAGCAGTGATACTGAGTGGAGAGGGCAGCTCTATAATTCACCCCTCCACTTT
CDR3: CASSDTEWRGQLYNSPLHF

D: -
V: TRBV9
J: TRBJ2-3
size: few
DNA: TGTGCCAGCAGCTTGGACGCCACAGATACGCAGTATTTT
CDR3: CASSLDATDTQYF

D: TRBD2
V: TRBV7-2
J: TRBJ2-1
size: many
DNA: TGTGCCAGCAGCTTAATCGGGTCGGCTAGCGGGGGGATATACAATGAGCAGTTCTTC
CDR3: CASSLIGSASGGIYNEQFF

D: -
V: TRBV7-2
J: TRBJ2-7
size: many
DNA: TGTGCCAGCAGCTTAGACAGGAGAAGGGGCTACGAGCAGTACTTC
CDR3: CASSLDRRRGYEQYF

D: -
V: TRBV7-2
J: TRBJ2-2
size: few
DNA: TGTGCCAGCAGCTTCCTAGGGAGAGAGCTGTTTTTT
CDR3: CASSFLGRELFF

D: TRBD1
V: TRBV6-6
J: TRBJ2-2
size: few
DNA: TGTGCCAGCAGAGCGGACAGGGGGCACGGGGAGCTGTTTTTT
CDR3: CASRADRGHGELFF

D: -
V: TRBV6-1
J: TRBJ2-1
size: -
DNA: TGTGCCAGCCGAATTGCAGGGAGTCTTTACAATGAGCAGTTCTTC
CDR3: CASRIAGSLYNEQFF

D: -
V: TRBV11-2
J: TRBJ2-5
size: -
DNA: TGTGCCAGCAGCCCATGGATAAGGGGGGTGGGGGAGACCCAGTACTTC
CDR3: CASSPWIRGVGETQYF